The present TCR beta chain was sequenced within a study of blood T cell repertoires in COVID-19. Study as a whole: The United States, Italy and Spain supplied acute and convalescent COVID-19 samples. In each case, the material was cDNA or gDNA derived from T cells, B-cell-depleted T cells, or PBMCs.

In the authors' methods: Reference gene primer amplification gave estimated nucleated cell counts. Generated by immunoSEQ multiplex PCR, the TCRdb table keeps only in-frame clones and is missing some. For V, J and clone size, that table is used; D and trimming come from the DNA. The data contain roughly 140,000 clones, 65% to 85% of them singletons. The CDR3 is made up of 13 amino acids. V was cut by 6 bases and J by 0 bases, with 8 bases left in between. The germline gives CDR1 WNHNN, CDR2 SYGVQD (reference sequence). V and J are TRBV10-1 and TRBJ1-1, with a tentative D call TRBD1 (5 bases). This TCR was recovered from an older woman with acute or convalescent COVID-19. Input material: peripheral blood. CDR3 amino acids: CASSATVNTEAFF. DNA of the CDR3: TGCGCCAGCAGCGCGACAGTGAACACTGAAGCTTTCTTT.